This section outlines one T cell receptor (beta chain) sequence together with its context. Its specificity is not known. V lost 3 bases and J 0 bases, leaving 15 bases between the germline ends. The CDR3 covers 16 residues. CDR1 is SGHDT and CDR2 is YYEEEE in the germline V gene. The data are from a study of shared clonotypes between healthy human individuals. Study-wide findings and caveats: Naive CD4 clonotype sharing across a few donors was 4.5% to 6%. Incompleteness in sorted-subset sequencing, despite large depth, was shown by rarefaction.

The method was immunoSEQ multiplex PCR; TCRdb's version includes in-frame clones alone and lacks a portion of them. The table records over 2 million clones, approximately 94% of them present only once. CD45RO-negative cells were positively selected for CCR7, leaving out terminally differentiated effector memory CD45RA+ cells. This rearrangement joins TRBV5-6 to TRBJ1-1; D perhaps matches TRBD1 (5 bases). This clonotype originated in a man aged 18 to 30 in good health. The sample comprised naive CD8+ T cells sorted from blood. The CDR3 sequence is CASSYAPGTMNTEAFF. CDR3 in DNA: TGTGCCAGCAGCTATGCTCCAGGGACCATGAACACTGAAGCTTTCTTT. The variable domain in full, completed from reference TRBV5-6 and TRBJ1-1, reads DAGVTQSPTHLIKTRGQQVTLRCSPKSGHDTVSWYQQALGQGPQFIFQYYEEEERQRGNFPDRFSGHQFPNYSSELNVNALLLGDSALYLCASSYAPGTMNTEAFFGQGTRLTVV.